This is a list of T cell receptor beta chains from one sample in a study of T cell therapy after organ transplantation. Their antigens are not known. The assay was immunoSEQ multiplex PCR, and TCRdb's table has in-frame clones only and misses some. Here the sample spans over 45,000 clones, about 94% being singletons. Material: CD8+ T cells from blood, obtained before autologous CMV-specific T cell therapy. The receptor set was obtained from a human patient who had received a solid organ transplant and had CMV disease. Both conserved end residues are part of each CDR3. Fields, in order: V gene, clone size, J gene, D gene, CDR3 protein, CDR3 DNA. D genes are given only for firm matches. Size tells how often a clone was seen (once, few, many) or the class of an expanded clone, and some rows leave it out.

V: TRBV7-8
size: once
J: TRBJ1-2
D: .
CDR3: CASSLARLQKLNYGYTF
DNA: TGTGCCAGCAGCTTAGCGCGGTTACAGAAACTTAACTATGGCTACACCTTC

V: TRBV6-6
size: .
J: TRBJ2-7
D: .
CDR3: CASSYVQGYEQYF
DNA: TGTGCCAGCAGTTACGTTCAGGGTTACGAGCAGTACTTC

V: TRBV5-8
size: .
J: TRBJ2-5
D: .
CDR3: CASSPDMETQYF
DNA: TGTGCCAGCAGCCCAGACATGGAGACCCAGTACTTC

V: TRBV5-1
size: .
J: TRBJ2-1
D: TRBD2
CDR3: CASSPASGTYNEQFF
DNA: TGCGCCAGCAGCCCTGCTAGCGGGACCTACAATGAGCAGTTCTTC

V: TRBV15
size: .
J: TRBJ1-1
D: .
CDR3: CATSRDLTNTEAFF
DNA: TGTGCCACCAGCAGAGATCTAACGAACACTGAAGCTTTCTTT

V: TRBV4-1
size: .
J: TRBJ1-3
D: .
CDR3: CASSPPGFDTIYF
DNA: TGCGCCAGCAGCCCGCCGGGTTTTGACACCATATATTTT

V: TRBV7-8
size: .
J: TRBJ2-1
D: .
CDR3: CASSLGLDEQFF
DNA: TGTGCCAGCAGCTTAGGGCTCGATGAGCAGTTCTTC

V: TRBV4-2
size: once
J: TRBJ2-7
D: TRBD2
CDR3: CASSQETSGIYF
DNA: TGTGCCAGCAGCCAGGAAACTAGCGGGATTTACTTC

V: TRBV27
size: .
J: TRBJ1-1
D: .
CDR3: CASSPSTGEANTEAFF
DNA: TGTGCCAGCAGTCCGTCCACAGGAGAAGCGAACACTGAAGCTTTCTTT

V: TRBV30
size: .
J: TRBJ2-3
D: .
CDR3: CAWRSSPGDTQYF
DNA: TGTGCCTGGAGGTCCAGCCCCGGAGATACGCAGTATTTT

V: TRBV7-6
size: few
J: TRBJ1-1
D: .
CDR3: CASGVNTEAFF
DNA: TGTGCCAGCGGGGTTAACACTGAAGCTTTCTTT

V: TRBV6-6
size: once
J: TRBJ2-5
D: .
CDR3: CASSVGETQYF
DNA: TGTGCCAGCAGTGTTGGGGAGACCCAGTACTTC

V: TRBV7-9
size: .
J: TRBJ1-3
D: TRBD1
CDR3: CASSFTQDRPPSTIYF
DNA: TGTGCCAGCAGCTTTACCCAGGACAGGCCGCCGAGCACCATATATTTT

V: TRBV19
size: .
J: TRBJ2-1
D: .
CDR3: CASSILGASYNEQFF
DNA: TGTGCCAGTAGTATTCTGGGGGCCTCCTACAATGAGCAGTTCTTC

V: TRBV6-1
size: .
J: TRBJ1-4
D: .
CDR3: CASSVPGTPEKLFF
DNA: TGTGCCAGCAGTGTACCAGGAACCCCGGAAAAACTGTTTTTT

V: TRBV15
size: .
J: TRBJ1-2
D: .
CDR3: CATSRGGENNYGYTF
DNA: TGTGCCACCAGCCGTGGTGGGGAGAATAACTATGGCTACACCTTC

V: TRBV5-1
size: .
J: TRBJ2-7
D: .
CDR3: CASSLTSAGEQYF
DNA: TGCGCCAGCAGCTTAACCTCCGCAGGCGAGCAGTACTTC